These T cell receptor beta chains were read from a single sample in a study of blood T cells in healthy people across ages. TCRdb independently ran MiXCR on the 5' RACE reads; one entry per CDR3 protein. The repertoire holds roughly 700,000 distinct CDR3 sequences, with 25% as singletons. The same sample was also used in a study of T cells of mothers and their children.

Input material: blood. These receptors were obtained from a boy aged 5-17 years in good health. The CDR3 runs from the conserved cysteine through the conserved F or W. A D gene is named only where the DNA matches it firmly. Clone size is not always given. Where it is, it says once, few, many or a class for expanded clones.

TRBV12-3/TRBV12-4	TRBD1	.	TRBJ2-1	TGTGCCAGCAGGACTTCCGGACAGGGACATGAGCAGTTCTTC	CASRTSGQGHEQFF
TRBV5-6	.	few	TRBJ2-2	TGTGCCAGCAGCGAATGGAACACCGGGGAGCTGTTTTTT	CASSEWNTGELFF
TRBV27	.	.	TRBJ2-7	TGTGCCAGCAGGACACAGGGTTCCTACGAGCAGTACTTC	CASRTQGSYEQYF
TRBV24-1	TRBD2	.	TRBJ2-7	TGTGCCACCAGTGAGGGAGGGAACGACTACGAGCAGTACTTC	CATSEGGNDYEQYF
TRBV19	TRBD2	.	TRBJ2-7	TGTGCCAGTAGTAAAACGGGGGGGCAATCCTACGAGCAGTACTTC	CASSKTGGQSYEQYF
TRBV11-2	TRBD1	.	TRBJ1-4	TGTGCCAGCAGCCTGGGACAGGAGGACGAAAAACTGTTTTTT	CASSLGQEDEKLFF
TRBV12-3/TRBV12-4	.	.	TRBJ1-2	TGTGCCAGCAGTTTAGCCACAGGGTATTACGGCTACACCTTC	CASSLATGYYGYTF
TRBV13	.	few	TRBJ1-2	TGTGCCAGCAGCTCCCAGAGGGGGGACGGGCCCTATGGCTACACCTTC	CASSSQRGDGPYGYTF
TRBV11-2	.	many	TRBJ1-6	TGTGCCAGCAGCTCGTTAGGTCGACAGACTAATTCACCCCTCCACTTT	CASSSLGRQTNSPLHF
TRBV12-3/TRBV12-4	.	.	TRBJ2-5	TGTGCCAGCAGTGCGGGGAATCAAGAGACCCAGTACTTC	CASSAGNQETQYF
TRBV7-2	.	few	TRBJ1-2	TGTGCCAGCAGCTCCTCGGGGGGTGCCGGCTACACCTTC	CASSSSGGAGYTF
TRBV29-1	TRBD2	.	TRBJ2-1	TGCAGCTCTGGACTAGCGGGAGGTGAGCAGTTCTTC	CSSGLAGGEQFF
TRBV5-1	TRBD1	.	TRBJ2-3	TGCGCCAGCAGCTTGGTTGGGACAGGGAACACAGATACGCAGTATTTT	CASSLVGTGNTDTQYF
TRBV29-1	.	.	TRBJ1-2	TGCAGCGTTGAAGAATCGGGACATGGCTACACCTTC	CSVEESGHGYTF
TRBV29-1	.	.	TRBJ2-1	TGCAGCGTTGAACTGGCGAGCTCCTACAATGAGCAGTTCTTC	CSVELASSYNEQFF
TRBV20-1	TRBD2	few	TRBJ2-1	TGCAGCCCCTTCGGAGGACTAGCGGGGGGCCGGTACAATGAGCAGTTCTTC	CSPFGGLAGGRYNEQFF
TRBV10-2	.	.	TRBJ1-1	TGCGCCAGCAGTGCCAGGGAAGGAAGGGCTTTCTTT	CASSAREGRAFF
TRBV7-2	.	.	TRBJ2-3	TGTGCCAGCAGCCCCAGACGGTTCACAGATACGCAGTATTTT	CASSPRRFTDTQYF
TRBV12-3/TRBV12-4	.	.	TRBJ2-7	TGTGCCAGCAGTTCGGAGCTTTCCTACGAGCAGTACTTC	CASSSELSYEQYF
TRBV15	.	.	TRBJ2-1	TGTGCCACATACAACTCGGGAAGCTCCTACAATGAGCAGTTCTTC	CATYNSGSSYNEQFF
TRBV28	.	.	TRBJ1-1	TGTGCCAGCAGCCCATATACGGGACGCCGGAACACTGAAGCTTTCTTT	CASSPYTGRRNTEAFF
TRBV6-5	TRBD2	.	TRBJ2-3	TGTGCCAGCAGTTACGCGGGAGTGGGCACAGATACGCAGTATTTT	CASSYAGVGTDTQYF